This TCR beta chain was found in a study of cytomegalovirus exposure and HLA in healthy donors. Across the study: The roughly 700 first-cohort repertoires shared a platform with the roughly 130 validation repertoires, as reported in a later analysis. Overall study findings and caveats: There were some public TCRs occurring in many donors, but most TCR sequences were rare. A list of 150 or so TCR beta chains associated with cytomegalovirus was given.

On this clone: The antigen is undetermined.

Sequencing was performed with immunoSEQ multiplex PCR; in TCRdb, only in-frame clones are kept and a portion is missing. The data hold about 90,000 clones, with roughly 80% observed a single time. The CDR3 extends over 14 amino acids. Germline values: CDR1 MRHNA, CDR2 SNTAGT. V shed 6 bases and J shed 9 bases, with 20 bases lying between them. V and J are TRBV6-4 and TRBJ1-2; tentatively, D is TRBD1 (6 bases). Sequenced material: PBMCs. The TCR sequence derives from a woman aged 18-29 years in good health and CMV-seropositive. The CDR3 nucleotides read TGTGCCAGCAGCCCCGGGGGGGCGGGCGAAAGCTACACCTTC. Encoded protein: CASSPGGAGESYTF.